This T cell receptor (beta chain) was found in a study of T cell repertoires in cytomegalovirus infection. Points on this clonotype: No antigen is known for it.

TCRdb itself ran the reads through MiXCR, one entry per CDR3 protein. This table holds 700,000 to 850,000 distinct CDR3 sequences, 30% to 35% found once. V gave up 5 bases and J gave up 3 bases; unmatched junction bases: 7. Germline V gives CDR1 SGHVS, CDR2 FQNEAQ. This CDR3 spans 15 amino acids. V is TRBV7-8 and J is TRBJ1-5; 7 positions agree with TRBD1. Here the sequenced sample was cultured CD8+ T cells from PBMCs, taken from culture after CMV antigen stimulation. The clonotype was recovered from a human donor in good health (CMV status not recorded). Some clones in this sample may be carry-over from other donors' samples. The CDR3 loop is CASSRSGQHNQPQHF. The CDR3 DNA reads TGTGCCAGCAGCCGTTCGGGACAGCACAATCAGCCCCAGCATTTT.